The 32 T cell receptor beta chains listed next were all sequenced from one sample in a study of post-analysis software for immune sequencing data. Study-wide results and limits: With TRBV5-6, TRBV5-1 and TRBV20-1 included, about five TRBV segments were more frequent in patients than in controls.

The TCR beta cDNA libraries contained unique molecular identifiers. TCRdb called the PCR reads again in MiXCR, with one record for every CDR3 protein. This sample carries roughly 800,000 distinct CDR3 sequences, around 50% of them seen once, and the ten largest clones take roughly 4.4%. Antigen specificity for these receptors is unknown. The sample consisted of blood. All receptors come from a girl under 18 with multiple sclerosis.

This chain links TRBV6-6 with TRBJ2-6, with D possibly matching TRBD1 (5 bases). The CDR3 runs 17 residues. Germline assignment: CDR1 MNHNY and CDR2 SVGAGI (reference sequence). V was clipped by 2 bases and J by 0 bases, with 11 bases between them. The CDR3 reads CASSYGRAHSGANVLTF. The CDR3 nucleotides are TGTGCCAGCAGTTACGGCAGGGCCCACTCTGGGGCCAACGTCCTGACTTTC.

This rearrangement joins TRBV20-1 to TRBJ2-1, with D tentatively TRBD2 (5 bases). The CDR3 spans 15 residues. In germline, CDR1 is DFQATT, CDR2 SNEGSKA (reference sequence). Trimming pared 5 bases from V and 1 base from J, leaving 15 bases between. The CDR3 sequence is CSAPPNGGSYNEQFF. The CDR3 DNA is TGCAGTGCTCCCCCAAATGGCGGGTCCTACAATGAGCAGTTCTTC.

The V and J genes are TRBV12-3 or TRBV12-4 and TRBJ1-1; D remains ambiguous. The V end lost 2 bases, the J end lost 4 bases, and 8 bases lay between the germline ends. The CDR3 totals 13 residues. CDR3 loop: CASSLTAFTEAFF. The CDR3 DNA reads as TGTGCCAGCAGTTTAACAGCGTTCACTGAAGCTTTCTTT.

This clonotype was found a few times. In DNA, the CDR3 is TGTGCCAGCAGCCGGGGACTAGTAGAGACCCAGTACTTC. Amino acid sequence: CASSRGLVETQYF. This rearrangement joins TRBV7-2 to TRBJ2-5; TRBD2 matches at 8 bases. V shed 5 bases, J shed 4 bases, and the junction held 3 bases outside the gene matches. The CDR3 length is 13 residues. The germline V gene encodes CDR1 SGHTA and CDR2 FQGNSA.

The rearrangement links TRBV9 to TRBJ2-5; the D is unclear. V lost 1 base and J lost 5, with 9 bases in between. CDR1 and CDR2 (germline): SGDLS, YYNGEE. The length of the CDR3 is 13 residues. CDR3 nucleotide sequence: TGTGCCAGCAGCGTATCAAGTATGGAGACCCAGTACTTC. Translation gives CASSVSSMETQYF.

The V gene is TRBV5-6, the J gene TRBJ2-7; D possibly matches TRBD1 or TRBD2 (6 bases each). CDR1 and CDR2 (germline): SGHDT, YYEEEE. V lost 4 bases to trimming and J lost 2 bases, with 16 bases between them. This CDR3 comprises 15 residues. The CDR3 loop reads CASSRGMRDTYEQYF. For the CDR3, the DNA is TGTGCCAGCAGCCGGGGGATGAGGGACACCTACGAGCAGTACTTC.

This clonotype was seen more than once but under ten times. The gene calls are TRBV12-3 or TRBV12-4 and TRBJ2-3, with 9 bases identical to TRBD1. V was pared by 6 bases and J by 6 bases, with 13 bases of the junction left unmatched. The CDR3 has 16 amino acids. The CDR3 DNA is TGTGCCAGCAGCCCAAACAGGGGGCGCGTCACGGATACGCAGTATTTT. Protein product: CASSPNRGRVTDTQYF.

V is TRBV12-3 or TRBV12-4 and J is TRBJ2-5; 11 bases are shared with TRBD1. CDR3 length: 15 residues. The V segment lost 4 bases and the J segment 4 bases; nucleotides outside the gene matches: 5. The CDR3 spells CASSWRDRGSETQYF. Here the CDR3 DNA reads TGTGCCAGCAGTTGGAGGGACAGGGGGTCAGAGACCCAGTACTTC.

V is TRBV20-1 and J is TRBJ2-7; D is possibly TRBD2 (6 bases). Germline values: CDR1 DFQATT, CDR2 SNEGSKA (reference sequence). This CDR3 spans 14 amino acids. Trimming took 0 bases from V and 6 from J, leaving 15 bases between them. The CDR3 loop is CSARDPGTLAEQYF. The CDR3 DNA is TGCAGTGCTAGAGATCCAGGGACTCTGGCCGAGCAGTACTTC.

This clonotype showed up just a few times. This chain joins TRBV5-1 and TRBJ2-5, with D unresolved. V lost 4 bases and J 8 bases, leaving 9 bases between the germline ends. This CDR3 is 11 amino acids long. Germline CDR1 SGHRS, CDR2 YFSETQ. DNA for the CDR3: TGCGCCAGCAGCGTTTCCGAAACCCAGTACTTC. The encoded protein is CASSVSETQYF.

With respect to this clonotype: One end of the junction is discordant with germline, which a read error may explain. V gene TRBV7-9 combines with J gene TRBJ2-7; D not resolved. The CDR3 sequence is 13 residues long. Germline-derived CDR1 and CDR2 are SEHNR and FQNEAQ (reference sequence). In nucleotides, the CDR3 is TGTGCCAGCAGCCTCAGGAGCTCCTACGAGCGGTACTTC. Translating gives CASSLRSSYERYF. Full variable domain (missing parts from reference TRBV7-9 and TRBJ2-7): DTGVSQNPRHKITKRGQNVTFRCDPISEHNRLYWYRQTLGQGPEFLTYFQNEAQLEKSRLLSDRFSAERPKGSFSTLEIQRTEQGDSAMYLCASSLRSSYERYFGPGTRLTVT.

This clonotype was detected only once. This chain joins TRBV9 and TRBJ2-1; D tentatively reads TRBD1 or TRBD2 (5 bases each). Germline CDR1 reads SGDLS; CDR2 reads YYNGEE. V lost 7 bases and J 6 bases, leaving 17 bases between the germline ends. This CDR3 spans 14 amino acids. This CDR3 reads CASGAFRGPNEQFF. Written as DNA, the CDR3 is TGTGCCAGCGGCGCGTTCCGGGGCCCCAATGAGCAGTTCTTC.

The chain employs TRBV19 and TRBJ2-1; perhaps TRBD2 as D (5 bases). Germline CDR1 is LNHDA and CDR2 is SQIVND (reference sequence). The CDR3 runs 13 residues. Deletions cut 3 bases from V and 5 bases from J, with 8 bases between. CDR3 nucleotide sequence: TGTGCCAGTAGTATGGCGGGCGACAATGAGCAGTTCTTC. Translated: CASSMAGDNEQFF.

V usage is TRBV10-3 and J usage is TRBJ2-1, with 9 positions matching TRBD1. V lost 5 bases, J lost 5 bases, and 10 bases stayed unmatched. The V gene's germline CDR1 is ENHRY and CDR2 SYGVKD. CDR3 length: 16 residues. The chain's CDR3 is CAISSPGTGSHNEQFF. The CDR3 coding sequence is TGTGCCATCAGTTCCCCCGGGACAGGGTCCCACAATGAGCAGTTCTTC.

Written as DNA, the CDR3 is TGTGCCATCTCCAGGATCGATGGCACAGATACGCAGTATTTT. Translating it yields CAISRIDGTDTQYF. This chain uses TRBV6-6 with TRBJ2-3; no clear D. CDR1 is MNHNY, CDR2 SVGAGI, per germline (reference sequence). CDR3 length equals 14 residues. Trimming took off 10 bases at V and 1 base at J, with 15 bases between the two ends.

This chain connects TRBV5-1 to TRBJ2-3; D is undetermined. V lost 4 bases, J lost 1 base, and 7 bases lay in between. The CDR3 is 13 residues long. CDR1 and CDR2 (germline): SGHRS, YFSETQ. This CDR3 reads CASSARRTDTQYF. The DNA of the CDR3 is TGCGCCAGCAGCGCCCGCCGCACAGATACGCAGTATTTT.

This clonotype has more than one count but fewer than ten. The chain carries TRBV27 and TRBJ2-5; D unresolved. Germline CDR1 reads MNHEY; CDR2 reads SMNVEV (reference sequence). This CDR3 has 14 amino acids. V was cut by 3 bases and J by 7 bases, with 15 bases left in between. This CDR3 is CASSFIAALGTQYF. The DNA for the CDR3 is TGTGCCAGCAGTTTCATTGCAGCCTTGGGGACCCAGTACTTC.

The rearrangement uses TRBV20-1 and TRBJ2-7, with D perhaps matching TRBD1 (6 bases). Looked up from germline, CDR1 is DFQATT and CDR2 is SNEGSKA (reference sequence). This CDR3 contains 17 residues. V was clipped by 5 bases and J by 6 bases, with 29 bases between them. This CDR3 is CSAQSGDILGRGGEQYF. The CDR3 coding sequence is TGCAGTGCTCAAAGTGGGGACATCCTCGGACGAGGGGGCGAGCAGTACTTC.

This clonotype was seen a few times. CDR3 sequence reads: CASSSGTGILQYNEQFF. CDR3 in DNA: TGCGCCAGCAGCTCCGGGACAGGAATATTACAATACAATGAGCAGTTCTTC. V usage is TRBV5-1 and J usage is TRBJ2-1; 8 bases are shared with TRBD1. Germline trimming cut 3 bases from V and 4 bases from J; bases unmatched to any gene: 12. The CDR3 extends over 17 amino acids. Germline V gene data show CDR1 as SGHRS and CDR2 as YFSETQ.

J is TRBJ2-3 and V is TRBV11-2; TRBD2 matches at 12 bases. This CDR3 is 20 amino acids long. The germline V gene has CDR1 SGHAT and CDR2 FQNNGV. V was clipped by 2 bases and J by 2 bases; unmatched bases: 14. CDR3 in amino acids: CASSLTSGGNVGPLTDTQYF. The CDR3 region has the DNA TGTGCCAGCAGCTTAACTAGCGGGGGGAACGTGGGCCCACTCACAGATACGCAGTATTTT.

This clonotype was detected only a few times. This rearrangement joins TRBV10-3 to TRBJ1-2; D is uncertain. The CDR3 is 14 residues long. V was pared by 4 bases and J by 0 bases, with 9 bases between. The germline V gene has CDR1 ENHRY and CDR2 SYGVKD. The CDR3 loop reads CAISGGWANYGYTF. In nucleotides, the CDR3 is TGTGCCATCAGTGGAGGGTGGGCTAACTATGGCTACACCTTC.

This clonotype was detected a few times. The rearrangement joins TRBV20-1 to TRBJ2-1; 9 bases match TRBD2. Germline CDR1 DFQATT, CDR2 SNEGSKA (reference sequence). The CDR3 has 13 residues. V lost 6 bases to trimming and J lost 7 bases; unmatched junction nucleotides: 7. CDR3 nucleotide sequence: TGCAGTGCGGAGCCGGGACTAGCAAATGAGCAGTTCTTC. As protein: CSAEPGLANEQFF.

The rearrangement joins TRBV4-1 to TRBJ1-2; D call uncertain. Germline CDR1 MGHRA, CDR2 YSYEKL. This CDR3 has 15 residues. Trimming removed 4 bases from V and 4 bases from J, with 16 bases in between. CDR3 in amino acids: CASSPAGKIVYGYTF. For the CDR3, the DNA is TGCGCCAGCAGCCCCGCGGGCAAGATCGTCTATGGCTACACCTTC.

J is TRBJ2-7 and V is TRBV11-2; D could derive from TRBD1 or TRBD2 (5 bases each). V lost 1 base and J 0 bases, leaving 13 bases between the germline ends. This CDR3 region has 16 residues. CDR1 is SGHAT and CDR2 is FQNNGV in the germline V gene. The chain's CDR3 is CASSLGRGRASYEQYF. In DNA, the CDR3 is TGTGCCAGCAGCTTAGGAAGGGGACGAGCCTCCTACGAGCAGTACTTC.

This clonotype has only a few counts. The rearrangement uses TRBV5-1 and TRBJ1-5; D uncertain. Germline V gene lookup returns CDR1 SGHRS and CDR2 YFSETQ. This CDR3 has 17 amino acids. V lost 0 bases and J lost 2, with 15 bases in between. CDR3 bases: TGCGCCAGCAGCTTGGGGGCCACAGATTCCGGCAATCAGCCCCAGCATTTT. Amino acids: CASSLGATDSGNQPQHF.

The chain is built from TRBV5-1 and TRBJ2-7, with 9 bases identical to TRBD1. In germline, CDR1 is SGHRS, CDR2 YFSETQ. CDR3 length equals 12 residues. V lost 5 bases, J lost 6 bases, and 3 bases stayed unmatched. The CDR3 loop reads CASRDRGVEQYF. The CDR3 bases are TGCGCCAGCAGGGACAGGGGCGTCGAGCAGTACTTC.

The chain has TRBV7-2 and TRBJ2-1; D is undetermined. The CDR3 sequence is 15 residues long. V lost 3 bases and J lost 7, with 16 bases in between. Germline-derived CDR1 and CDR2 are SGHTA and FQGNSA. The CDR3 protein is CASSFTQTTGNEQFF. The CDR3 DNA is TGTGCCAGCAGCTTTACCCAAACCACTGGGAATGAGCAGTTCTTC. Full variable domain (remainder filled in from reference TRBV7-2 and TRBJ2-1): GAGVSQSPSNKVTEKGKDVELRCDPISGHTALYWYRQSLGQGLEFLIYFQGNSAPDKSGLPSDRFSAERTGGSVSTLTIQRTQQEDSAVYLCASSFTQTTGNEQFFGPGTRLTVL.

V usage is TRBV6-5 and J usage is TRBJ1-1; no reliable D call. Germline values: CDR1 MNHEY, CDR2 SVGAGI. This CDR3 comprises 12 residues. V was trimmed by 8 bases and J by 5 bases, leaving 12 bases between them. The CDR3 loop reads CASGRVVTEAFF. The CDR3 region has the DNA TGTGCCAGCGGTAGGGTTGTAACTGAAGCTTTCTTT.

As DNA, the CDR3 is TGTGCCAGCAGCCAAGACGGGGGGAAAAACATTCAGTACTTC. Protein: CASSQDGGKNIQYF. The chain employs TRBV4-2 and TRBJ2-4; 7 nucleotides align to TRBD2. The V segment lost 0 bases and the J segment 4 bases; nucleotides outside the gene matches: 0. This CDR3 comprises 14 residues. Looked up from germline, CDR1 is LGHNA and CDR2 is YNFKEQ.

The J gene is TRBJ2-1, the V gene TRBV7-8, with TRBD2 matching over 12 bases. Trimming at V came to 5 bases and at J to 8 bases, leaving 7 bases not matched to a gene. Germline CDR1 SGHVS, CDR2 FQNEAQ. The CDR3 spans 15 residues. The CDR3 here is CASSPTSGRAYEQFF. CDR3 DNA: TGTGCCAGCAGCCCGACTAGCGGGAGAGCGTATGAGCAGTTCTTC.

The chain has TRBV5-1 and TRBJ1-2, with 7 nucleotides matching TRBD1. Trimming cost V 4 bases and J 0 bases; bases outside gene matches: 6. The CDR3 runs 15 residues. CDR1 is SGHRS and CDR2 is YFSETQ in the germline V gene. The CDR3 here is CASSPGGQANYGYTF. The CDR3 region has the DNA TGCGCCAGCAGCCCGGGCGGACAGGCTAACTATGGCTACACCTTC. The full variable domain, rest sourced from reference TRBV5-1 and TRBJ1-2, is KAGVTQTPRYLIKTRGQQVTLSCSPISGHRSVSWYQQTPGQGLQFLFEYFSETQRNKGNFPGRFSGRQFSNSRSEMNVSTLELGDSALYLCASSPGGQANYGYTFGSGTRLTVV.

For this clonotype: An end of the junction does not agree with germline; a read error may underlie this. The J gene is TRBJ1-2, the V gene TRBV7-2; D is uncertain. Germline loops: CDR1 SGHTA, CDR2 FQGNSA. The CDR3 loop spans 14 amino acids. The CDR3, as DNA: TGTGCCAGCAGCTGGAGCCAAATTAACTATGGCTGCACCTTC. Translated: CASSWSQINYGCTF.